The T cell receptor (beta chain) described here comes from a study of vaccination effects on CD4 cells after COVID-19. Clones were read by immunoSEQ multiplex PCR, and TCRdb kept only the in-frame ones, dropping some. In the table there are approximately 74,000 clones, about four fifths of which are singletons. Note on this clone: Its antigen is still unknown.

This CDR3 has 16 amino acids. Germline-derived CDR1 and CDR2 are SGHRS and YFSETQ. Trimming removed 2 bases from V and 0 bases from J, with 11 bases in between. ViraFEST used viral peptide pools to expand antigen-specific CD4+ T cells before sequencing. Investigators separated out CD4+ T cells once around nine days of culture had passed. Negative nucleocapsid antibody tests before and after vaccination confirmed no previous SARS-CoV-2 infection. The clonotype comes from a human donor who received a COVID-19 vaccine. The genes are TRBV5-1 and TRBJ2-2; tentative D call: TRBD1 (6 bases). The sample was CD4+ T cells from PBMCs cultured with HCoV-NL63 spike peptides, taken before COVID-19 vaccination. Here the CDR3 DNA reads TGCGCCAGCAGCTTATCGGGACAAGCGAACACCGGGGAGCTGTTTTTT. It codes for CASSLSGQANTGELFF.